The next 14 T cell receptor beta chains were all read from a single sample in a study of a mutant IDH1 vaccine in newly diagnosed glioma. Time point meaning: baseline, week 1 (first vaccination visit). Treatment described: pre-vaccination baseline after standard-of-care therapy. Clones were sequenced by immunoSEQ multiplex PCR, and TCRdb holds only the in-frame ones, with some missing. The repertoire holds tens of thousands of clones, with 91% as singletons. This material consisted of PBMCs, taken from a glioma patient treated with radiotherapy, temozolomide or both. These TCRs come from a man in his fifties or sixties with glioma.

The CDR3 DNA reads as TGTGCCAGCAGCTTAATTGGGATAGGACAGGGAACGAACACCGGGGAGCTGTTTTTT. This encodes CASSLIGIGQGTNTGELFF. The rearrangement joins TRBV7-6 to TRBJ2-2; 8 bases map to TRBD1. From germline, CDR1 is SGHVS and CDR2 FNYEAQ. This CDR3 region has 19 residues. The V and J ends lost 2 bases and 0 bases, in that order; junction bases with no gene match: 11.

The rearrangement joins TRBV19 to TRBJ2-1, with 8 nucleotides matching TRBD2. The ends lost 5 bases at V and 8 bases at J; junction bases unmatched: 11. The germline gives CDR1 LNHDA, CDR2 SQIVND (reference sequence). This CDR3 comprises 15 residues. The CDR3 DNA is TGTGCCAGTAGTTCCACTAGCGGCTTTTTGGATGAGCAGTTCTTC. Its protein is CASSSTSGFLDEQFF.

V and J are TRBV6-1 and TRBJ1-5; possibly TRBD1 for D (5 bases). The CDR3 contains 13 residues. CDR1 MNHNS and CDR2 SASEGT come from the germline V gene. V dropped 7 bases and J dropped 3 bases, with 10 bases sitting between them. CDR3 in amino acids: CASKGDLNQPQHF. CDR3 DNA sequence: TGTGCCAGCAAAGGGGACCTCAATCAGCCCCAGCATTTT.

The V and J genes are TRBV5-1 and TRBJ2-5; 7 bases are a match to TRBD1. CDR3 length: 15 residues. The germline CDR1 and CDR2 sequences are SGHRS and YFSETQ. The junction had 9 bases not matched to a gene; V was cut back by 4 bases and J by 3 bases. CDR3 protein: CASSTRTGDKETQYF. The CDR3 DNA sequence: TGCGCCAGCAGCACCCGGACAGGCGACAAAGAGACCCAGTACTTC.

The V call is TRBV5-1, the J call TRBJ2-4; D gene ambiguous. Trimming took 6 bases from V and 5 from J, leaving 12 bases between them. Germline CDR1 reads SGHRS; CDR2 reads YFSETQ. The CDR3 consists of 13 residues. CDR3 amino acids: CASTSVTENIQYF. The CDR3 DNA reads TGCGCCAGCACCTCAGTCACCGAAAACATTCAGTACTTC. The full variable domain, its missing parts supplied by reference TRBV5-1 and TRBJ2-4, is KAGVTQTPRYLIKTRGQQVTLSCSPISGHRSVSWYQQTPGQGLQFLFEYFSETQRNKGNFPGRFSGRQFSNSRSEMNVSTLELGDSALYLCASTSVTENIQYFGAGTRLSVL.

The chain recombines TRBV5-1 with TRBJ2-5, with 8 bases matching TRBD2. The CDR3 totals 16 residues. Germline V gene lookup returns CDR1 SGHRS and CDR2 YFSETQ. V lost 2 bases, J lost 2 bases, and 8 bases stayed unmatched. CDR3 sequence: CASSFRGGRIQETQYF. The CDR3 DNA sequence: TGCGCCAGCAGCTTTCGTGGCGGGAGGATTCAAGAGACCCAGTACTTC.

The gene calls are TRBV14 and TRBJ1-1; TRBD1 might be the D (5 bases). CDR3 size: 16 residues. Per the germline V gene, CDR1 is SGHDN and CDR2 is FVKESK. Trimming took off 2 bases at V and 4 bases at J, with 17 bases between the two ends. CDR3 DNA: TGTGCCAGCAGCCAAAAACGGGGGGATGGGGGCACTGAAGCTTTCTTT. Protein product: CASSQKRGDGGTEAFF. The variable domain in full, with the rest retrieved from reference TRBV14 and TRBJ1-1, is EAGVTQFPSHSVIEKGQTVTLRCDPISGHDNLYWYRRVMGKEIKFLLHFVKESKQDESGMPNNRFLAERTGGTYSTLKVQPAELEDSGVYFCASSQKRGDGGTEAFFGQGTRLTVV.

This chain joins TRBV9 and TRBJ2-3, with D perhaps given as TRBD1 or TRBD2 (5 bases each). The V end was cut by 2 bases, the J end by 3 bases, with 13 bases between. This CDR3 contains 15 residues. The germline CDR1 and CDR2 sequences are SGDLS and YYNGEE. The CDR3 DNA follows: TGTGCCAGCAGCGTGGGGGTCAGGGTAACAGATACGCAGTATTTT. Residues: CASSVGVRVTDTQYF.

The CDR3 reads CASSHGTTHYEQYF. The CDR3 DNA is TGTGCCAGCAGTCATGGGACTACACACTACGAGCAGTACTTC. The chain is built from TRBV27 and TRBJ2-7; 7 bases are shared with TRBD2. The germline CDR1 and CDR2 sequences are MNHEY and SMNVEV (reference sequence). Losses at the gene ends were 5 bases for V and 3 bases for J; bases not matched to a gene: 7. This CDR3 spans 14 amino acids.

This chain joins TRBV16 and TRBJ1-1; unclear D gene. V shed 1 base and J shed 1 base, with 4 bases lying between them. This CDR3 spans 13 amino acids. Germline assignment: CDR1 KGHSY and CDR2 FQNENV. CDR3 residues: CASSQLSNTEAFF. In DNA form, the CDR3 reads TGTGCCAGCAGCCAATTATCGAACACTGAAGCTTTCTTT.

This sequence joins TRBV6-1 and TRBJ1-5; 11 bases line up with TRBD1. With V trimmed by 6 bases and J by 4 bases, 2 bases remained unmatched. Germline V gene sequence: CDR1 MNHNS, CDR2 SASEGT. The CDR3 runs to 14 residues. DNA of the CDR3: TGTGCCAGCAGAGGACAGGGGGCGAATCAGCCCCAGCATTTT. As protein: CASRGQGANQPQHF.

J is TRBJ2-5 and V is TRBV10-1; D could derive from TRBD1 or TRBD2 (7 bases each). The last part of the DNA fits TRBJ2-7 better; the J call may be wrong. The CDR3 length is 14 residues. From germline, CDR1 is WNHNN and CDR2 SYGVQD (reference sequence). The CDR3 nucleotides are TGCGCCAGCAGTCTGGGAGGGGGCCTGAACGAGCAGTACTTC. This sequence encodes CASSLGGGLNEQYF.

The chain couples TRBV19 to TRBJ1-2; no firm D call. The ends were cut back, 3 bases at V and 5 bases at J, with 16 bases in the middle. The germline gives CDR1 LNHDA, CDR2 SQIVND (reference sequence). CDR3 length equals 15 residues. The CDR3, as DNA: TGTGCCAGTAGTATGGATCGAAAGAAGTTATATGGCTACACCTTC. Translating gives CASSMDRKKLYGYTF.

J is TRBJ2-7 and V is TRBV28; tentative D call: TRBD2 (6 bases). V shed 6 bases and J shed 0 bases, with 9 bases lying between them. Germline V lookup: CDR1 MDHEN, CDR2 SYDVKM. CDR3 size: 13 residues. The chain's CDR3 is CASRGGNSYEQYF. The CDR3 nucleotides read TGTGCCAGCAGAGGCGGGAACTCCTACGAGCAGTACTTC.